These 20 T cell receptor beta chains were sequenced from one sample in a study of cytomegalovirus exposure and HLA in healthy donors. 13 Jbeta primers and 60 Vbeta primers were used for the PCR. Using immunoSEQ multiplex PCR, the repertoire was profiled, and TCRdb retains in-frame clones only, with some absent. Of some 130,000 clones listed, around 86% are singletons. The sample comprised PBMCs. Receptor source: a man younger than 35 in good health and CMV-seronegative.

The CDR3 bases are TGTGCCAGTAGTATAGGGGACAGGGTGAATTCACCCCTCCACTTT. It encodes CASSIGDRVNSPLHF. The V call is TRBV19, the J call TRBJ1-6; 9 positions match TRBD1. With V trimmed by 1 base and J by 7 bases, 2 bases remained unmatched. This CDR3 contains 15 residues. Germline V gives CDR1 LNHDA, CDR2 SQIVND (reference sequence). The full variable domain, its missing parts supplied by reference TRBV19 and TRBJ1-6, is DGGITQSPKYLFRKEGQNVTLSCEQNLNHDAMYWYRQDPGQGLRLIYYSQIVNDFQKGDIAEGYSVSREKKESFPLTVTSAQKNPTAFYLCASSIGDRVNSPLHFGNGTRLTVT.

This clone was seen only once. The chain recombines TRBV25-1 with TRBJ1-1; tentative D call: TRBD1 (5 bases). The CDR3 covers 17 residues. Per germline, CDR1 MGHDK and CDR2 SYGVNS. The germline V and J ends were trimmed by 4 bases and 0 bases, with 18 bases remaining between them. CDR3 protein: CASSALGRTIVNTEAFF. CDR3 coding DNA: TGTGCCAGCAGTGCCCTGGGCCGGACAATTGTGAACACTGAAGCTTTCTTT.

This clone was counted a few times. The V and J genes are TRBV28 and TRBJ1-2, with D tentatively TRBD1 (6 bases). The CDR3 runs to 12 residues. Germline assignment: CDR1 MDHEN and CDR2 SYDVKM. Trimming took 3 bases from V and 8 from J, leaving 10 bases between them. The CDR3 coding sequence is TGTGCCAGCAGTTTGGCCCAGGGGGGCTACACCTTC. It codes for CASSLAQGGYTF.

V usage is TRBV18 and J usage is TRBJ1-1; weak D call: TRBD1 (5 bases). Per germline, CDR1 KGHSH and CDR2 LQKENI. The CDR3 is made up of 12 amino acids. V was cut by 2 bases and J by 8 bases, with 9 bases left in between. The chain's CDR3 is CASSPRRGEAFF. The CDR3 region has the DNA TGTGCCAGCTCACCAAGAAGGGGCGAAGCTTTCTTT.

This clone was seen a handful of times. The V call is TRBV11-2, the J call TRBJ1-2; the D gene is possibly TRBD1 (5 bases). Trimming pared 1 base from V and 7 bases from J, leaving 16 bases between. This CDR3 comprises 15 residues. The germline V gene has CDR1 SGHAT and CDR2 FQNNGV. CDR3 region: CASSLGTSLSRGYTF. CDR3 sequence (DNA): TGTGCCAGCAGCTTAGGGACATCACTAAGTCGTGGCTACACCTTC. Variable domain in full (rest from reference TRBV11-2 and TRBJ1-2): EAGVAQSPRYKIIEKRQSVAFWCNPISGHATLYWYQQILGQGPKLLIQFQNNGVVDDSQLPKDRFSAERLKGVDSTLKIQPAKLEDSAVYLCASSLGTSLSRGYTFGSGTRLTVV.

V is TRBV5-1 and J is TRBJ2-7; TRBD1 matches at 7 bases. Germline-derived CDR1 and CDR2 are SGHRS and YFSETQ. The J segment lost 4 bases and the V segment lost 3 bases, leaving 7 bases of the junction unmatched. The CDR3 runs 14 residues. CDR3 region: CASSSPGQNYEQYF. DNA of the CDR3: TGCGCCAGCAGCTCACCGGGACAGAATTACGAGCAGTACTTC.

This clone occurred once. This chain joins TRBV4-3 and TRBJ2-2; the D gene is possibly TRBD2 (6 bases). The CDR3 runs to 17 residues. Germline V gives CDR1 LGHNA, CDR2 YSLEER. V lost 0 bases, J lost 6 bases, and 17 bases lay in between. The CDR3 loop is CASSQDRGEGPSGELFF. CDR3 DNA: TGCGCCAGCAGCCAAGATCGCGGGGAAGGGCCATCCGGGGAGCTGTTTTTT.

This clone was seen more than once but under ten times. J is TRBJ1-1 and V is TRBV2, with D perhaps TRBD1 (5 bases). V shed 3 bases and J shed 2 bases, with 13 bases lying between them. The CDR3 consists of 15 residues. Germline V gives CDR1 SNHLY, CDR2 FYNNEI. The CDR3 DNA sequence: TGTGCCAGCAGTGATCCGGGGAGGGGTAACACTGAAGCTTTCTTT. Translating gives CASSDPGRGNTEAFF.

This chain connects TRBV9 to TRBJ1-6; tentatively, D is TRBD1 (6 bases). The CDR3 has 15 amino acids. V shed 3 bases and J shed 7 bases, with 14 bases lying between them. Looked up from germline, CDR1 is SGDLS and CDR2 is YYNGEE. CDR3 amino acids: CASSATGQNNSPLHF. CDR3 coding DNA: TGTGCCAGCAGCGCTACCGGACAGAACAATTCACCCCTCCACTTT.

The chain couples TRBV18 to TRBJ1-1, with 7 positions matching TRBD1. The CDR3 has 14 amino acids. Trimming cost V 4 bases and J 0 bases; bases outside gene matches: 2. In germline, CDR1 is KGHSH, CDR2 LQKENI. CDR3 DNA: TGTGCCAGCTCACTGGGACAGCTGAACACTGAAGCTTTCTTT. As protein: CASSLGQLNTEAFF.

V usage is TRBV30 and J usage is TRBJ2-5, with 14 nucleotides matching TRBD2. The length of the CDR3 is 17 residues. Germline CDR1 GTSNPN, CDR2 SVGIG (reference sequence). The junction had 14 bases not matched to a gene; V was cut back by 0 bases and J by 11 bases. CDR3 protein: CAWSVLATSGGAKEQYF. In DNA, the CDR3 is TGTGCCTGGAGTGTACTTGCGACTAGCGGGGGGGCAAAGGAGCAGTACTTC.

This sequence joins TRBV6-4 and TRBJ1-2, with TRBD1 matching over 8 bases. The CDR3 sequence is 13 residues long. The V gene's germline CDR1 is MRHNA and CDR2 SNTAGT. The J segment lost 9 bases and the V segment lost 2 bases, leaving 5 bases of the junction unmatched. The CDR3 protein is CASSDLQGGRYTF. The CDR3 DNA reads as TGTGCCAGCAGTGACCTACAGGGGGGACGCTACACCTTC.

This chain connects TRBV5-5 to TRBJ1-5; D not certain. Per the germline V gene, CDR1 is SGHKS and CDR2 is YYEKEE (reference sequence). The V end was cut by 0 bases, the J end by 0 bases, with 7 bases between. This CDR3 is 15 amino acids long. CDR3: CASSLEQSSNQPQHF. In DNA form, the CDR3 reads TGTGCCAGCAGCTTGGAACAAAGTAGCAATCAGCCCCAGCATTTT. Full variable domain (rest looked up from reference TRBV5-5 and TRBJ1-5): DAGVTQSPTHLIKTRGQQVTLRCSPISGHKSVSWYQQVLGQGPQFIFQYYEKEERGRGNFPDRFSARQFPNYSSELNVNALLLGDSALYLCASSLEQSSNQPQHFGDGTRLSIL.

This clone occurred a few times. The CDR3 region is CASSLGFTGGFSDGYTF. The DNA of the CDR3 is TGTGCCAGCAGTTTAGGCTTTACAGGGGGGTTTTCGGATGGCTACACCTTC. The chain links TRBV28 to TRBJ1-2, with 8 bases identical to TRBD1. Looked up from germline, CDR1 is MDHEN and CDR2 is SYDVKM. J gave up 6 bases and V 2 bases, and 14 bases lay outside the gene matches. The CDR3 runs 17 residues.

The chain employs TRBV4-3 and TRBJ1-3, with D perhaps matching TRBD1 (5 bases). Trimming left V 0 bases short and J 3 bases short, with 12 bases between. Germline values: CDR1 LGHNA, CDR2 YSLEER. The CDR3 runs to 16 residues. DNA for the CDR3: TGCGCCAGCAGCCAAGACTGGGGAGGGGTTGGAAACACCATATATTTT. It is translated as CASSQDWGGVGNTIYF.

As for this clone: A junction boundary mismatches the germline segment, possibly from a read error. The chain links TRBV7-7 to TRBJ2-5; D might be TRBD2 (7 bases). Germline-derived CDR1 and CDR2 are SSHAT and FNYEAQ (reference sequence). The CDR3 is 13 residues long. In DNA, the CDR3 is TGTGCTAGCAGAGGGGGGGCCGGAGAGACCCAGTACTTC. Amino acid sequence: CASRGGAGETQYF.

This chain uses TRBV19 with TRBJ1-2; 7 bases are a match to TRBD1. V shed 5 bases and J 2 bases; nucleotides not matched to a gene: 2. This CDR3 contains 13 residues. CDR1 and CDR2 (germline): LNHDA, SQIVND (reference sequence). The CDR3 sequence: CASSDRANYGYTF. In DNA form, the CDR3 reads TGTGCCAGTAGTGACAGGGCCAACTATGGCTACACCTTC.

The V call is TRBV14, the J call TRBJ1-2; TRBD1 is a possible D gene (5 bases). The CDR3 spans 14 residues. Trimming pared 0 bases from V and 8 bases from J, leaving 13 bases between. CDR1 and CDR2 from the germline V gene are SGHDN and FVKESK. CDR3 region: CASSQDPGQGGYTF. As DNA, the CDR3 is TGTGCCAGCAGCCAAGATCCAGGGCAGGGAGGCTACACCTTC. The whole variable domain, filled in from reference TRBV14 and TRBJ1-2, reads EAGVTQFPSHSVIEKGQTVTLRCDPISGHDNLYWYRRVMGKEIKFLLHFVKESKQDESGMPNNRFLAERTGGTYSTLKVQPAELEDSGVYFCASSQDPGQGGYTFGSGTRLTVV.

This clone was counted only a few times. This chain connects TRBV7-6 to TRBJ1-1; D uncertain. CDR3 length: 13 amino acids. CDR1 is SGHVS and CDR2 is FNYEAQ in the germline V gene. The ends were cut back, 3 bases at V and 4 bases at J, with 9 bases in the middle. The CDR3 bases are TGTGCCAGCAGCTTGAGTGGGAGCACTGAAGCTTTCTTT. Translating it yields CASSLSGSTEAFF.

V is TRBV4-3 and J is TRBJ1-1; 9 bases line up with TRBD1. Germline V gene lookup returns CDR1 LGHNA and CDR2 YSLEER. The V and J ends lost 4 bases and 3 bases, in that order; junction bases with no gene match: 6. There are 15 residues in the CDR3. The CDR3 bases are TGCGCCAGCAGCCGAGAACAGGGGGCCTACACTGAAGCTTTCTTT. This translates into CASSREQGAYTEAFF.